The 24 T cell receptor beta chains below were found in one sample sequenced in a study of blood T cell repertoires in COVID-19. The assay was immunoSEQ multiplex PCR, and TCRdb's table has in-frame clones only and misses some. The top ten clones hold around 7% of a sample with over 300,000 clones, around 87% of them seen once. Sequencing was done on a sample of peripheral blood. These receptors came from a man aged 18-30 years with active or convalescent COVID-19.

The CDR3 nucleotides read TGTGCCAGCAGCCAATTCGGCAGGGCCTCCAATCAGCCCCAGCATTTT. Protein product: CASSQFGRASNQPQHF. The genes are TRBV4-2 and TRBJ1-5; D may be TRBD1 (5 bases). V lost 2 bases, J lost 3 bases, and 14 bases lay in between. Germline values: CDR1 LGHNA, CDR2 YNFKEQ. The CDR3 is 16 residues long.

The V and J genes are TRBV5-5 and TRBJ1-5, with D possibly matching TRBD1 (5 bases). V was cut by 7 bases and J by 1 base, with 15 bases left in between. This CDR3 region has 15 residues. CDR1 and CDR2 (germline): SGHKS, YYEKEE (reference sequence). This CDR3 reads CASEPAGRSNQPQHF. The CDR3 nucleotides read TGTGCCAGCGAACCTGCAGGGAGGAGCAATCAGCCCCAGCATTTT.

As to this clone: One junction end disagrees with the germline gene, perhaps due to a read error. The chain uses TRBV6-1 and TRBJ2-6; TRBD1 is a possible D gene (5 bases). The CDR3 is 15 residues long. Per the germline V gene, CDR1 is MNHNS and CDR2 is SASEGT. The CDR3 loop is CASSEVSSGANVLTF. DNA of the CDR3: TGTGCCAGCAGTGAAGTTTCCTCTGGGGCCAACGTGCTGACTTTC.

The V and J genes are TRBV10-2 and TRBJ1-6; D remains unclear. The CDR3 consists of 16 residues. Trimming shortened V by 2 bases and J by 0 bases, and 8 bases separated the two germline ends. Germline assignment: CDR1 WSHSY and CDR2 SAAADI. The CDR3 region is CASSEPGSSYNSPLHF. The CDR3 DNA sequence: TGCGCCAGCAGTGAGCCGGGGAGCTCCTATAATTCACCCCTCCACTTT.

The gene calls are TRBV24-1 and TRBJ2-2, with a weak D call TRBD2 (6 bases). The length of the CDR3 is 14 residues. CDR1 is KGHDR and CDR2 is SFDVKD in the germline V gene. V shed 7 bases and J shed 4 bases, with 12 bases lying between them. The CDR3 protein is CATRGGSGTGELFF. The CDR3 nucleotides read TGTGCCACCAGGGGGGGAAGTGGCACCGGGGAGCTGTTTTTT.

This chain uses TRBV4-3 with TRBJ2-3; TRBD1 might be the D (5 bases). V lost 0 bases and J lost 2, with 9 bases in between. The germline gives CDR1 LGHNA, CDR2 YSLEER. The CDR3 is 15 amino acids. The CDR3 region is CASSQDWGLTDTQYF. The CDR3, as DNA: TGCGCCAGCAGCCAAGACTGGGGCCTCACAGATACGCAGTATTTT.

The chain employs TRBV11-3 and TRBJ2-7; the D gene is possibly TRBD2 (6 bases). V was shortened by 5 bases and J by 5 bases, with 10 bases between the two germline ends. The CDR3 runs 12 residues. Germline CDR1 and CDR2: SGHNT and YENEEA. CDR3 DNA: TGTGCCAGCAGCCCGGGGGAGGACGAGCAGTACTTC. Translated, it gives CASSPGEDEQYF. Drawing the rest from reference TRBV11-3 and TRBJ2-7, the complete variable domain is EAGVVQSPRYKIIEKKQPVAFWCNPISGHNTLYWYLQNLGQGPELLIRYENEEAVDDSQLPKDRFSAERLKGVDSTLKIQPAELGDSAVYLCASSPGEDEQYFGPGTRLTVT.

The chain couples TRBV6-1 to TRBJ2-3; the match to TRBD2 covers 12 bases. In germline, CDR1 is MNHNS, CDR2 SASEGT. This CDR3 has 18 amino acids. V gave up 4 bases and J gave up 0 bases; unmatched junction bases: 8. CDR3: CASSGYRGTSGSTDTQYF. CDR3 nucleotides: TGTGCCAGCAGTGGCTACAGGGGGACTAGCGGGAGCACAGATACGCAGTATTTT.

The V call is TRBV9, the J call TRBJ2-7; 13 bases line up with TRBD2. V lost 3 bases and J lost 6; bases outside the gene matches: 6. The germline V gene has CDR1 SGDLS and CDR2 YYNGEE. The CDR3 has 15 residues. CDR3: CASSAHGTSGTEQYF. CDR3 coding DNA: TGTGCCAGCAGCGCTCACGGGACTAGCGGGACCGAGCAGTACTTC.

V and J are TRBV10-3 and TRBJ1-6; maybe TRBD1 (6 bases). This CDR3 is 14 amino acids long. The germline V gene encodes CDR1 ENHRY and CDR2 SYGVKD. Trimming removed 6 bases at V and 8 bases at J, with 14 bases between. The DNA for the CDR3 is TGTGCCATCAGCTTGGGGGGGCGGGATTCACCCCTCCACTTT. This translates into CAISLGGRDSPLHF.

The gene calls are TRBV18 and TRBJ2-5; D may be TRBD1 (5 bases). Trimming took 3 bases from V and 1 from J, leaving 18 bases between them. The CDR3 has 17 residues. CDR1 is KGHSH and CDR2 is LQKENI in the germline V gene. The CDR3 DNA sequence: TGTGCCAGCTCACCGACGATAGTAGGGGTCCGCCAAGAGACCCAGTACTTC. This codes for CASSPTIVGVRQETQYF.

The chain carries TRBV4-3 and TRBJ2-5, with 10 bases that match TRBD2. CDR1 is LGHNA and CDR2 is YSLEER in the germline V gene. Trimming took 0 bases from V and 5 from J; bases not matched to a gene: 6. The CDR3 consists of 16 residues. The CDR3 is CASSQDLLAGWETQYF. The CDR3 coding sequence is TGCGCCAGCAGCCAAGATCTACTAGCGGGATGGGAGACCCAGTACTTC.

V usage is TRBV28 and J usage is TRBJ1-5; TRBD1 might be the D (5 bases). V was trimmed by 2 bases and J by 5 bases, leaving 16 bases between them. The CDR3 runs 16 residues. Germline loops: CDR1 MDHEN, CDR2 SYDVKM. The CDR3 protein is CASSLSYGGGHQPQHF. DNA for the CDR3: TGTGCCAGCAGTTTAAGTTATGGGGGAGGTCATCAGCCCCAGCATTTT. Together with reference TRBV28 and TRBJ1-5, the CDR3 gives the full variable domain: DVKVTQSSRYLVKRTGEKVFLECVQDMDHENMFWYRQDPGLGLRLIYFSYDVKMKEKGDIPEGYSVSREKKERFSLILESASTNQTSMYLCASSLSYGGGHQPQHFGDGTRLSIL.

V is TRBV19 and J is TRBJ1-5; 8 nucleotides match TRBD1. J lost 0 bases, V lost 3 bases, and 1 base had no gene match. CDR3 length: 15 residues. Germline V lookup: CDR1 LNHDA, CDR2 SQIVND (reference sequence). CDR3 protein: CASSMGQASNQPQHF. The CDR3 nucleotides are TGTGCCAGTAGTATGGGACAGGCTAGCAATCAGCCCCAGCATTTT.

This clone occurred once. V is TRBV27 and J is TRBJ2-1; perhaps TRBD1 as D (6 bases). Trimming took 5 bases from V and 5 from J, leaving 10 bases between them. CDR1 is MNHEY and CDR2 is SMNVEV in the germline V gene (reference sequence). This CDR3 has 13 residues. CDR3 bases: TGTGCCAGCAGTCCTAACAGGGACAATGAGCAGTTCTTC. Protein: CASSPNRDNEQFF.

The CDR3: CASSRKDRGNTGYTF. As DNA, the CDR3 is TGTGCCAGCAGTCGAAAGGACAGGGGGAACACTGGCTACACCTTC. This chain links TRBV2 with TRBJ1-2, with 10 bases lining up with TRBD1. This CDR3 spans 15 amino acids. Germline V CDR1 and CDR2: SNHLY, FYNNEI. With 5 bases clipped from V and 7 bases from J, the junction kept 10 bases outside the gene matches.

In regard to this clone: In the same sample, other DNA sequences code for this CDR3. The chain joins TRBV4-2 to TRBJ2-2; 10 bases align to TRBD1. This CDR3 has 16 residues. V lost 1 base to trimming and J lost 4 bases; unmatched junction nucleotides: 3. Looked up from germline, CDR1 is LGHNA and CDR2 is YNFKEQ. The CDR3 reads CASSQVGTGVTGELFF. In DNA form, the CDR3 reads TGTGCCAGCAGCCAAGTTGGGACAGGGGTCACCGGGGAGCTGTTTTTT.

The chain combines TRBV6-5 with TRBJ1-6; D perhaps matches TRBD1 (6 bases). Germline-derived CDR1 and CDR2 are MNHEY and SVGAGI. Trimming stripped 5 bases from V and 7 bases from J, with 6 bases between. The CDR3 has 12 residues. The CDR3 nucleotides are TGTGCCAGCAGTCAGGGGAATTCACCCCTCCACTTT. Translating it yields CASSQGNSPLHF.

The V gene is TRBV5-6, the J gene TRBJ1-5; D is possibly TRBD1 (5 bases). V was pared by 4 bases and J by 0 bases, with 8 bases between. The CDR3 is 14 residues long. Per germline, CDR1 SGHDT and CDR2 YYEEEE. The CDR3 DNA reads TGTGCCAGCAGCCTGACAGTTAGCAATCAGCCCCAGCATTTT. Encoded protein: CASSLTVSNQPQHF.

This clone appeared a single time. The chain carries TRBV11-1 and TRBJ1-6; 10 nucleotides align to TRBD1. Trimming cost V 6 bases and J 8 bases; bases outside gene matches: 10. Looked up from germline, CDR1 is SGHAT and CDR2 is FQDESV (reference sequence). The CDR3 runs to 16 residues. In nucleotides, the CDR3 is TGTGCCAGCAGTTCAGGACAGGGGGTTCTCGATTCACCCCTCCACTTT. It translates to CASSSGQGVLDSPLHF. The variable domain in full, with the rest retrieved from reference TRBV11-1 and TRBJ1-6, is EAEVAQSPRYKITEKSQAVAFWCDPISGHATLYWYRQILGQGPELLVQFQDESVVDDSQLPKDRFSAERLKGVDSTLKIQPAELGDSAMYLCASSSGQGVLDSPLHFGNGTRLTVT.

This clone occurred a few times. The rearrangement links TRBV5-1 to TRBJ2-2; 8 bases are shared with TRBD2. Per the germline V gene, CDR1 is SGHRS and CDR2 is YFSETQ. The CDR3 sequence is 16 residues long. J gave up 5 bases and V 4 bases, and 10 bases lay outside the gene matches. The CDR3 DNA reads TGCGCCAGCAGCCCCCGCCCGGGGGGGAGGACCGGGGAGCTGTTTTTT. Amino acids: CASSPRPGGRTGELFF.

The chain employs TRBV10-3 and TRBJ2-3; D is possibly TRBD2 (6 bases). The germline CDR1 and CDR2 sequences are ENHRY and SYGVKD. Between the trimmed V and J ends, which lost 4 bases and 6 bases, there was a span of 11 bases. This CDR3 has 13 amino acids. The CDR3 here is CAISVREWDTQYF. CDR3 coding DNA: TGTGCCATCAGTGTACGGGAGTGGGATACGCAGTATTTT.

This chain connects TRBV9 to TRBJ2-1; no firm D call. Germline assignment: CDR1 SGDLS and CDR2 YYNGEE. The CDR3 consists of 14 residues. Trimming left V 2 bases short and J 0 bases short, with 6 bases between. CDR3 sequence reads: CASSVTISYNEQFF. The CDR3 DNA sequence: TGTGCCAGCAGCGTGACAATCTCCTACAATGAGCAGTTCTTC.

The CDR3 sequence: CASSRGGSNEKLFF. The CDR3 region has the DNA TGTGCCAGCAGCCGCGGGGGTTCTAATGAAAAACTGTTTTTT. The genes are TRBV7-2 and TRBJ1-4; perhaps TRBD1 as D (5 bases). With 5 bases removed from V and 3 bases from J, the gap between germline ends came to 10 bases. This CDR3 spans 14 amino acids. The germline CDR1 and CDR2 sequences are SGHTA and FQGNSA.